This TCR beta chain was sequenced for a study of blood T cell repertoires in COVID-19. This CDR3 has 14 residues. Germline V gives CDR1 SGHVS, CDR2 FQNEAQ. Unmatched junction bases numbered 5, after V lost 4 bases and J lost 5 bases. Per the original methods: Counts of nucleated cells, estimated from reference gene primer amplification, were obtained. Some clones are missing from TCRdb's copy, which holds only in-frame ones; the method was immunoSEQ multiplex PCR. For V, J and clone size, that table is used; D and trimming come from the DNA. Here the sample spans about 190,000 clones, around 76% being singletons. Cohort placement rested on clinical history that participants reported themselves.

This sequence originates from a woman aged 45-65 years with acute COVID-19. The chain has TRBV7-8 and TRBJ1-2; 9 nucleotides line up with TRBD1. Sequencing was carried out using PBMCs or T cells enriched from blood (not recorded which). CDR3 region: CASSWDRERYGYTF. In nucleotides, the CDR3 is TGTGCCAGCAGCTGGGACAGGGAAAGGTATGGCTACACCTTC.